This paragraph reports one T cell receptor beta chain. Its recognized antigen is unknown. One base away there is no much larger clone; base qualities are not given. The CDR3 starts with the cysteine, ends with the phenylalanine, and has 12 residues. Left in the record is the CDR3 DNA by itself, 36 bases read in frame from the first base. V sheds 2 bases and J sheds 6 bases, leaving 8 bases between their ends. According to the germline V gene, CDR1 reads SGHRS and CDR2 reads YFSETQ. The data stem from a study of T-cell reconstitution after alpha-beta-depleted transplantation in children (dated by TCRdb to 2015 to 2016). A note on the overall study: Using TCR repertoire profiling, the study followed T-cell immune reconstitution in a quantitative way in children after TCRalphabeta/CD19-depleted allogeneic hematopoietic cell transplantation. What the authors observed across the whole study: Hyperexpanded clone frequencies declined over subsequent months; after one year, T-cell counts and TCRbeta diversity were mostly attributed to newly produced T cells. The high TCRbeta diversity at day 60 in some patients was ascribed to recipient T cells and intrathymic progenitors that had survived conditioning. About two months after transplant, the apparently early recovery of alphabetaT-cell counts reportedly depended on just several hundred clones that had expanded rapidly and came from non-depleted graft cells.

The library was made by PCR. Sequencing instrument: Illumina HiSeq 2500. TCR library preparation used molecular barcoding, with unique molecular identifiers applied to normalize quantification of the TCRbeta repertoire. The public reads were quality trimmed at Q25 with fastp and then assembled into clones with MiXCR by TCRdb, keeping productive beta chains. Here each entry gathers all rows of one CDR3 protein and keeps the most common genes and DNA. The sample table contains fewer than 750,000 distinct CDR3 sequences; only one count was recorded for 27% of them. The top ten clones comprise about a third of the sample. The sample's treatment or condition label, in plain terms: allogeneic hematopoietic cell transplantation with graft depleted of TCRalphabeta T cells and CD19 B cells. Transplant recipients were children who received TCRalphabeta/CD19-depleted allogeneic hematopoietic cell grafts.

The material sequenced was PBMCs, taken before TCRalphabeta/CD19-depleted stem cell transplant. The chain joins TRBV5-1 to TRBJ1-2, with the D gene not confidently named. The receptor was derived from a boy under two years old with Wiskott-Aldrich syndrome, due to receive a stem cell transplant. The CDR3: CASSLLGDGYTF. In nucleotides, the sequence is TGCGCCAGCAGCTTACTCGGTGATGGCTACACCTTC.